The source of this T cell receptor (beta chain) is a study of cytomegalovirus exposure and HLA in healthy donors. Study-wide results and limits: In a later analysis, common viral pathogens appeared linked to several of the most significant clusters.

To note about this clone: What it binds is unknown.

PCR employed 60 Vbeta and 13 Jbeta primers. Per the original methods: A later analysis counted around 74 million unique TCR beta chains, some 12 million shared. Measured with immunoSEQ multiplex PCR; TCRdb has only the in-frame clones, and not every one. V and J calls and clone size are as listed in that table; D and trimming were resolved from the DNA. The sample lists about 110,000 clones; around three quarters were seen once. Healthy donors of bone marrow made up the group. The sequenced sample consisted of PBMCs. This sequence originates from a woman aged 45-60 years in good health and CMV-seropositive.

The CDR3 nucleotides read TGCGCCAGCAGCTTGACAGGGGGCCAAGAGACCCAGTACTTC. Residues: CASSLTGGQETQYF. The V gene is TRBV5-1, the J gene TRBJ2-5; 8 bases align to TRBD1. CDR1 and CDR2 (germline): SGHRS, YFSETQ. With V trimmed by 1 base and J by 1 base, 0 bases remained unmatched. CDR3 size: 14 residues. The entire variable domain, with the rest obtained from reference TRBV5-1 and TRBJ2-5, is as follows: KAGVTQTPRYLIKTRGQQVTLSCSPISGHRSVSWYQQTPGQGLQFLFEYFSETQRNKGNFPGRFSGRQFSNSRSEMNVSTLELGDSALYLCASSLTGGQETQYFGPGTRLLVL.